Sequencing of this TCR beta chain was carried out in a study of technical replicates of blood from a few donors. In germline, CDR1 is SGHRS, CDR2 YFSETQ. The J segment lost 2 bases and the V segment lost 4 bases, leaving 8 bases of the junction unmatched. CDR3 length: 15 residues. TCRdb keeps only in-frame clones here, not all; method: immunoSEQ multiplex PCR. Here the sample spans over 85,000 clones, over 85% being singletons. Sequencing input: T cells isolated from PBMCs. This chain uses TRBV5-1 with TRBJ2-7; TRBD1 agrees at 8 bases. The clonotype comes from a human donor in good health. CDR3 sequence: CASSPGTGETYEQYF. As DNA, the CDR3 is TGCGCCAGCAGCCCCGGGACAGGAGAAACCTACGAGCAGTACTTC.